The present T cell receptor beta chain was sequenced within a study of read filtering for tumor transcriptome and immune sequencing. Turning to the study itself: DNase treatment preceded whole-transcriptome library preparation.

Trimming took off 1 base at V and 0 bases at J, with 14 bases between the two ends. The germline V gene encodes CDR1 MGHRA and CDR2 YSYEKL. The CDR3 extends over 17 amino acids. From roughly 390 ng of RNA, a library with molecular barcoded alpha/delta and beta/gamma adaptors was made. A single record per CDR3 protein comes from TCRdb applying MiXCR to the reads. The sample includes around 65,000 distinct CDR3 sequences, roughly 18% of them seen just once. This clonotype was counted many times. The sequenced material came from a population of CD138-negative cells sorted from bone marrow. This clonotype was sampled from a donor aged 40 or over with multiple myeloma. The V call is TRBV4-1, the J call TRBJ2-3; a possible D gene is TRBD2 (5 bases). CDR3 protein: CASSQGELFLSTDTQYF. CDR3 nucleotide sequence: TGCGCCAGCAGCCAAGGGGAGTTGTTTCTGAGCACAGATACGCAGTATTTT.